Here is one TCR beta chain with its context. In the authors' methods: Reference gene primer amplification in the assay estimated nucleated cell counts. Clones were sequenced by immunoSEQ multiplex PCR, and TCRdb holds only the in-frame ones, with some missing. V, J and clone size reflect that table, while D and trimming were determined from the DNA. The sample yields 95,000 to 110,000 clones, more than 75% seen once. The sample is drawn from a study of blood T cell repertoires in COVID-19. Overall study: Collection of acute and convalescent COVID-19 samples took place in the United States, Italy and Spain.

The trim removed 5 bases at V and 2 bases at J, leaving 4 bases unmatched. Germline CDR1 SSHAT, CDR2 FNYEAQ (reference sequence). The CDR3 spans 15 residues. The TCR was taken from a man in his fifties with acute or convalescent COVID-19. Sequenced sample: peripheral blood. This chain links TRBV7-7 with TRBJ2-1; 9 positions match TRBD2. Here the CDR3 DNA reads TGTGCCAGCAGCGCCTCTAGCGGGGCCTACAATGAGCAGTTCTTC. Encoded protein: CASSASSGAYNEQFF.